Listed below are T cell receptor beta chains from one sample, sequenced in a study of blood T cell repertoires in COVID-19. TCRdb's table, derived via immunoSEQ multiplex PCR, lists solely in-frame clones and lacks some. This table holds more than 250,000 clones, around 87% found once. The sequenced material came from peripheral blood. The receptor source for this set is a woman aged 25 to 39 who had recovered from COVID-19. The CDR3 runs from the conserved cysteine through the conserved F or W. Each record gives: J gene, V gene, clone size, D gene, CDR3 DNA, CDR3 protein. A D gene is named only where the DNA matches it firmly. Expanded clones get a size class; other rows say once, few or many, or leave the size out.

TRBJ1-2,TRBV10-3,.,TRBD1,TGTGCCATCACTGACGTGCCGGGACAGGGAAGAGGCTACACCTTC,CAITDVPGQGRGYTF
TRBJ1-1,TRBV5-1,.,.,TGCGCCAGCAGCTTGTTGCAGGGGAGGGGGGCTGAAGCTTTCTTT,CASSLLQGRGAEAFF
TRBJ2-5,TRBV7-2,.,.,TGTGCCAGCAGCGGCGGTACTAGCCGTGAGACCCAGTACTTC,CASSGGTSRETQYF
TRBJ1-6,TRBV2,few,.,TGTGCCAGCAGACCAGACAGCCTTTCACCCCTCCACTTT,CASRPDSLSPLHF
TRBJ2-2,TRBV10-3,.,.,TGTGCCATCAGTGATGAAGGGAGTACCGGGGAGCTGTTTTTT,CAISDEGSTGELFF
TRBJ2-3,TRBV10-3,.,TRBD2,TGTGCCATCAGCTCCGGACTAGCGGGAAGCACAGATACGCAGTATTTT,CAISSGLAGSTDTQYF
TRBJ2-2,TRBV19,.,.,TGTGCCAGTAGTATCGCGACTAGGTCCCACACCGGGGAGCTGTTTTTT,CASSIATRSHTGELFF
TRBJ2-4,TRBV6-6,.,TRBD1,TGTGCCAGCAGTCTTAGCACAGGGGGCATTTGGGGTGCCAAAAACATTCAGTACTTC,CASSLSTGGIWGAKNIQYF
TRBJ2-1,TRBV19,once,.,TGTGCCAGTAGTGCCACTAGCAAGAATGAGCAGTTCTTC,CASSATSKNEQFF
TRBJ2-5,TRBV24-1,.,.,TGTGCCACGGTAGTCGGAGCACCCGGAGGCCGCCAAGAGACCCAGTACTTC,CATVVGAPGGRQETQYF
TRBJ2-1,TRBV4-2,.,TRBD2,TGTGCCAGCAGCCAAGAGGCGAGGACTAGCGGGAGCAATGAGCAGTTCTTC,CASSQEARTSGSNEQFF
TRBJ1-2,TRBV5-4,.,.,TGTGCCAGCAGCTTACCAGGGGACAACTATGGCTACACCTTC,CASSLPGDNYGYTF